The 3 T cell receptor beta chains below were found in one sample sequenced in a study of shared clonotypes between healthy human individuals. The repertoire was sequenced with immunoSEQ multiplex PCR; TCRdb's copy has only in-frame clones and lacks some. The sample lists millions of clones; 93% were seen once. Naivety among CD8 cells was defined by CD45RO negativity and positive CCR7 selection, thereby excluding terminally differentiated effector memory CD45RA+ cells. Sequencing was carried out using naive CD8+ T cells from PBMCs. The receptor source for this set is a man between 18 and 29 years old in good health. Some clones in this sample may be carry-over from other donors' samples.

The chain couples TRBV2 to TRBJ2-5; no definite D call. The CDR3 extends over 13 amino acids. V was trimmed by 3 bases and J by 5 bases, leaving 10 bases between them. The germline CDR1 and CDR2 sequences are SNHLY and FYNNEI. CDR3 loop: CASSEQSQETQYF. The CDR3 DNA reads as TGTGCCAGCAGTGAGCAAAGCCAGGAGACCCAGTACTTC.

The genes are TRBV5-1 and TRBJ2-1; D remains unclear. The CDR3 has 14 residues. Germline V gene sequence: CDR1 SGHRS, CDR2 YFSETQ. The ends were cut back, 0 bases at V and 10 bases at J, with 14 bases in the middle. CDR3 in amino acids: CASSLEAGIPEQFF. The CDR3 DNA is TGCGCCAGCAGCTTGGAGGCCGGCATCCCCGAGCAGTTCTTC.

The chain is built from TRBV19 and TRBJ2-7, with TRBD2 matching over 7 bases. Germline CDR1 and CDR2: LNHDA and SQIVND (reference sequence). The CDR3 is 16 amino acids. V lost 0 bases, J lost 3 bases, and 8 bases stayed unmatched. CDR3 DNA sequence: TGTGCCAGTAGTATAGATCTGGCTAGCGGTAACTACGAGCAGTACTTC. Translated, it gives CASSIDLASGNYEQYF.